Shown below are 22 T cell receptor beta chains from a single sample sequenced in a study of response to subunit inactivated influenza vaccine. TCRdb re-derived calls from the RT-PCR reads in MiXCR, one entry per CDR3 protein. The sample holds around 540,000 distinct CDR3 sequences, 12% seen once. The source material was PBMCs from blood, sampled on the day of vaccination. Every receptor here comes from a man in his forties or fifties who received an inactivated influenza vaccine.

A remark on this clonotype: The junction shows a germline mismatch at one end, possibly a read error. The V and J genes are TRBV2 and TRBJ1-4; 9 bases line up with TRBD1. The CDR3 totals 17 residues. CDR1 is SNHLY and CDR2 is FYNNEI in the germline V gene. The DNA for the CDR3 is TGTACCAGCAGTCCCGGACAGGGGATATCAACTAATGAAAAACTGTTTTTT. It yields the protein CTSSPGQGISTNEKLFF. Full variable domain (outside the CDR3, taken from reference TRBV2 and TRBJ1-4): EPEVTQTPSHQVTQMGQEVILRCVPISNHLYFYWYRQILGQKVEFLVSFYNNEISEKSEIFDDQFSVERPDGSNFTLKIRSTKLEDSAMYFCTSSPGQGISTNEKLFFGSGTQLSVL.

This clonotype was observed a handful of times. The V gene is TRBV19, the J gene TRBJ2-1; TRBD2 agrees at 9 bases. V was clipped by 5 bases and J by 5 bases; unmatched bases: 16. This CDR3 contains 18 residues. Germline lookup yields CDR1 LNHDA and CDR2 SQIVND (reference sequence). In DNA form, the CDR3 reads TGTGCCAGTAGTTCCCGGCTCTCTAGCGGGAAAAAGAACAATGAGCAGTTCTTC. Amino acids: CASSSRLSSGKKNNEQFF.

In its sample, this clonotype was seen many times. One end of the junction varies from germline; a read error may be responsible. The V and J genes are TRBV5-1 and TRBJ2-7; 8 nucleotides match TRBD2. From germline, CDR1 is SGHRS and CDR2 YFSETQ. This CDR3 spans 13 amino acids. CDR3 loop: CASSLAGSYEQYF. The CDR3 coding sequence is TGTGCCAGCAGCTTAGCGGGATCCTACGAGCAGTACTTC.

This clonotype turned up a few times. The V gene is TRBV12-3 or TRBV12-4, the J gene TRBJ2-2, with D hard to call. This CDR3 has 14 amino acids. V lost 7 bases and J 6 bases, leaving 15 bases between the germline ends. CDR3 sequence: CASTYDGRSGELFF. For the CDR3, the DNA is TGTGCCAGCACCTATGACGGACGTTCCGGGGAGCTGTTTTTT.

The rearrangement links TRBV5-1 to TRBJ2-3; TRBD2 aligns across 10 bases. This CDR3 contains 15 residues. The J segment lost 3 bases and the V segment lost 4 bases, leaving 5 bases of the junction unmatched. CDR1 SGHRS and CDR2 YFSETQ come from the germline V gene. Here the CDR3 reads CASSERTSGTDTQYF. DNA for the CDR3: TGCGCCAGCAGCGAAAGGACTAGCGGAACAGATACGCAGTATTTT. The entire variable domain, with the rest obtained from reference TRBV5-1 and TRBJ2-3, is as follows: KAGVTQTPRYLIKTRGQQVTLSCSPISGHRSVSWYQQTPGQGLQFLFEYFSETQRNKGNFPGRFSGRQFSNSRSEMNVSTLELGDSALYLCASSERTSGTDTQYFGPGTRLTVL.

The sample holds a few counts of this clonotype. The J gene is TRBJ2-1, the V gene TRBV11-2, with D hard to call. The CDR3 length is 14 residues. Germline assignment: CDR1 SGHAT and CDR2 FQNNGV. V was cut by 5 bases and J by 4 bases, with 12 bases left in between. CDR3 region: CASSQASRYNEQFF. The CDR3 DNA reads TGTGCCAGCAGCCAGGCTAGTAGGTACAATGAGCAGTTCTTC.

This chain joins TRBV20-1 and TRBJ2-7, with no clear D. The ends were cut back, 6 bases at V and 3 bases at J, with 15 bases in the middle. CDR3 length: 13 residues. CDR1 and CDR2 from the germline V gene are DFQATT and SNEGSKA (reference sequence). This CDR3 is CSAPPLILYEQYF. CDR3 nucleotide sequence: TGCAGTGCCCCTCCCTTAATCCTCTACGAGCAGTACTTC.

This clonotype was detected ten times or more. The genes are TRBV4-1 and TRBJ2-3; D gene ambiguous. This CDR3 has 13 residues. Trimming pared 5 bases from V and 4 bases from J, leaving 10 bases between. Germline V gene lookup returns CDR1 MGHRA and CDR2 YSYEKL. The CDR3 here is CASSSRFSDTQYF. Here the CDR3 DNA reads TGCGCCAGCAGCTCTAGGTTTTCAGATACGCAGTATTTT.

This sequence joins TRBV6-2 or TRBV6-3 and TRBJ2-1; perhaps D is TRBD1 or TRBD2 (5 bases each). V lost 6 bases to trimming and J lost 4 bases, with 16 bases between them. Germline CDR1 reads MNHEY; CDR2 reads SVGEGT. The CDR3 totals 15 residues. The CDR3: CASRNTGRGYNEQFF. CDR3 nucleotide sequence: TGTGCCAGCAGGAATACAGGTAGAGGGTACAATGAGCAGTTCTTC.

This clonotype was seen a few times. The chain combines TRBV12-3 or TRBV12-4 with TRBJ2-1; 7 bases fit TRBD2. The length of the CDR3 is 16 residues. V was pared by 5 bases and J by 2 bases, with 9 bases of the junction left unmatched. The CDR3 spells CASSLRRENPYNEQFF. DNA for the CDR3: TGTGCCAGCAGTCTTCGGCGGGAGAACCCCTACAATGAGCAGTTCTTC.

This clonotype was counted only a few times. This chain uses TRBV4-2 with TRBJ2-1, with 7 bases fitting TRBD2. The CDR3 runs to 18 residues. CDR1 is LGHNA, CDR2 YNFKEQ, per germline. The J segment lost 2 bases and the V segment lost 0 bases, leaving 10 bases of the junction unmatched. CDR3 nucleotides: TGTGCCAGCAGCCAAGATAGACTAGCCGGGAGGCCCTACAATGAGCAGTTCTTC. The encoded protein is CASSQDRLAGRPYNEQFF.

This clonotype has ten or more counts. This rearrangement joins TRBV7-2 to TRBJ1-4; D gene unclear. Germline lookup yields CDR1 SGHTA and CDR2 FQGNSA. V lost 1 base and J lost 7, with 4 bases in between. CDR3 size: 12 residues. Written as DNA, the CDR3 is TGTGCCAGCAGCTTAGTTGGTGAAAAACTGTTTTTT. Residues: CASSLVGEKLFF.

This chain uses TRBV7-3 with TRBJ2-3, with D maybe TRBD2 (6 bases). Germline V gene sequence: CDR1 SGHTA, CDR2 FQGTGA. V was shortened by 5 bases and J by 2 bases, with 11 bases between the two germline ends. The CDR3 extends over 14 amino acids. CDR3 amino acids: CASSTGVFTDTQYF. DNA of the CDR3: TGTGCCAGCAGCACGGGAGTTTTCACAGATACGCAGTATTTT.

This clonotype was counted between two and nine times. The rearrangement links TRBV7-9 to TRBJ2-5; the match to TRBD2 covers 10 bases. Trimming at V came to 6 bases and at J to 5 bases, leaving 9 bases not matched to a gene. Germline CDR1 reads SEHNR; CDR2 reads FQNEAQ (reference sequence). There are 15 residues in the CDR3. The chain's CDR3 is CASRSSGSGLETQYF. In DNA, the CDR3 is TGTGCCAGCAGGTCTAGCGGGAGTGGATTGGAGACCCAGTACTTC. Supplemented by reference TRBV7-9 and TRBJ2-5, the full variable domain reads DTGVSQNPRHKITKRGQNVTFRCDPISEHNRLYWYRQTLGQGPEFLTYFQNEAQLEKSRLLSDRFSAERPKGSFSTLEIQRTEQGDSAMYLCASRSSGSGLETQYFGPGTRLLVL.

This clonotype has a handful of counts. The rearrangement joins TRBV25-1 to TRBJ2-1; TRBD2 matches 12 bases. CDR1 MGHDK and CDR2 SYGVNS come from the germline V gene. The CDR3 has 17 amino acids. V shed 5 bases and J 0 bases; nucleotides not matched to a gene: 5. The DNA of the CDR3 is TGTGCCAGCAGTCAGCTAGCGGGAGGGCCCTCCTACAATGAGCAGTTCTTC. It specifies CASSQLAGGPSYNEQFF.

The table lists this clonotype with a few counts. The chain employs TRBV11-2 and TRBJ1-5, with 9 bases lining up with TRBD1. CDR1 and CDR2 (germline): SGHAT, FQNNGV. With 5 bases clipped from V and 1 base from J, the junction kept 12 bases outside the gene matches. This CDR3 comprises 18 residues. The CDR3: CASSIRDREGESNQPQHF. CDR3 bases: TGTGCCAGCAGCATCCGGGACAGGGAGGGCGAGAGCAATCAGCCCCAGCATTTT.

About this clonotype itself: A much larger clone differs by one base, so this may be a read error. The J gene is TRBJ2-5, the V gene TRBV7-2; D is uncertain. The CDR3 sequence is 12 residues long. V was cut by 6 bases and J by 2 bases, with 7 bases left in between. The germline V gene encodes CDR1 SGHTA and CDR2 FQGNSA. For the CDR3, the DNA is TGTGCCAGCAGTTGGGAACAAGAGACCCAGTACTTC. Amino acid sequence: CASSWEQETQYF. Full variable domain (rest looked up from reference TRBV7-2 and TRBJ2-5): GAGVSQSPSNKVTEKGKDVELRCDPISGHTALYWYRQSLGQGLEFLIYFQGNSAPDKSGLPSDRFSAERTGGSVSTLTIQRTQQEDSAVYLCASSWEQETQYFGPGTRLLVL.

This clonotype showed up just a few times. The rearrangement links TRBV28 to TRBJ1-5, with a weak D call TRBD1 (6 bases). Germline V CDR1 and CDR2: MDHEN, SYDVKM. V lost 6 bases and J 3 bases, leaving 15 bases between the germline ends. This CDR3 is built from 15 residues. The DNA for the CDR3 is TGTGCCAGCAGCATGACAGGCCTTCACAATCAGCCCCAGCATTTT. Its protein is CASSMTGLHNQPQHF.

The V call is TRBV10-3, the J call TRBJ2-3; D is uncertain. The ends were cut back, 0 bases at V and 4 bases at J, with 5 bases in the middle. The length of the CDR3 is 13 residues. Germline values: CDR1 ENHRY, CDR2 SYGVKD. The CDR3 DNA is TGTGCCATCAGTGAGTCGAGAGCAGATACGCAGTATTTT. As protein: CAISESRADTQYF.

This clonotype was observed a few times. The rearrangement uses TRBV12-3 or TRBV12-4 and TRBJ2-7, with D perhaps TRBD1 (5 bases). CDR3 size: 15 residues. Between the trimmed V and J ends, which lost 3 bases and 0 bases, there was a span of 12 bases. CDR3 loop: CASSFIGDLSYEQYF. The CDR3 nucleotides are TGTGCCAGCAGTTTTATAGGGGATCTCTCCTACGAGCAGTACTTC.

This clonotype was detected once. The J gene is TRBJ2-7, the V gene TRBV18, with 9 bases matching TRBD1. V gave up 5 bases and J gave up 1 base; unmatched junction bases: 3. The CDR3 extends over 14 amino acids. CDR1 and CDR2 from the germline V gene are KGHSH and LQKENI. The CDR3 reads CASSKQGASYEQYF. The DNA of the CDR3 is TGTGCCAGCTCAAAACAGGGGGCGTCCTACGAGCAGTACTTC.

This clonotype has just a few counts. The V gene is TRBV6-2 or TRBV6-3, the J gene TRBJ2-7; 12 positions agree with TRBD2. CDR1 MNHEY and CDR2 SVGEGT come from the germline V gene. The J segment lost 3 bases and the V segment lost 4 bases, leaving 4 bases of the junction unmatched. The CDR3 is 15 amino acids. For the CDR3, the DNA is TGTGCCAGCAGTTCTAGCGGGAGGGCAGTCTACGAGCAGTACTTC. As protein: CASSSSGRAVYEQYF.